A single sample is the source of the 26 T cell receptor beta chains below, sequenced in a study of molecular identifiers for immune sequencing clone quantification. A single record per CDR3 protein comes from TCRdb applying MiXCR to the PCR reads. The data contain 460,000 or so distinct CDR3 sequences, about 20% of them singletons. Material for sequencing was naive CD8+ T cells from blood, with Jurkat cell RNA spiked in. The sample's subset: FACS-sorted CD8+CD4-CCR7+CD45RA+ naive T cells. All receptors come from a human donor in good health. Some libraries in this study had Jurkat cell RNA spiked in.

This clonotype was observed many times. CDR3 sequence: CASSVMPGHLNTEAFF. The CDR3 region has the DNA TGCGCCAGCAGCGTAATGCCAGGACACCTGAACACTGAAGCTTTCTTT. This chain uses TRBV4-1 with TRBJ1-1; the D gene is possibly TRBD1 (5 bases). The germline V gene has CDR1 MGHRA and CDR2 YSYEKL. V dropped 5 bases and J dropped 0 bases, with 16 bases sitting between them. The CDR3 has 16 amino acids.

This clonotype was detected many times. The chain links TRBV29-1 to TRBJ2-7; D possibly corresponds to TRBD2 (5 bases). CDR3 size: 9 residues. V lost 6 bases to trimming and J lost 12 bases, with 12 bases between them. Germline CDR1 SQVTM, CDR2 ANQGSEA. This CDR3 is CSVDPGGYF. The CDR3 coding sequence is TGCAGCGTCGATCCCGGAGGGTACTTC.

This clonotype was detected only a few times. The chain has TRBV4-1 and TRBJ2-3; D is possibly TRBD2 (5 bases). There are 16 residues in the CDR3. Germline CDR1 is MGHRA and CDR2 is YSYEKL. Trimming took off 0 bases at V and 4 bases at J, with 14 bases between the two ends. The CDR3, as DNA: TGCGCCAGCAGCCAAGAGTACGGGATAGAGTCAGATACGCAGTATTTT. Translating gives CASSQEYGIESDTQYF.

Note on this clonotype: A read error is possible here, since a much larger clone lies one base away. V usage is TRBV14 and J usage is TRBJ2-3, with TRBD2 identical over 12 bases. The CDR3 spans 18 residues. CDR1 is SGHDN, CDR2 FVKESK, per germline. DNA of the CDR3: TGTGCCAGCAGCCCCAGACTAGCGGGGGACACTCCCACAGTTACGCAGTATTTT. Protein: CASSPRLAGDTPTVTQYF.

The chain uses TRBV10-2 and TRBJ2-7; D is unresolved. Trimming removed 3 bases from V and 0 bases from J, with 9 bases in between. Germline V CDR1 and CDR2: WSHSY, SAAADI. There are 14 residues in the CDR3. CDR3: CASSDGPTSYEQYF. The CDR3 bases are TGCGCCAGCAGTGACGGTCCCACCTCCTACGAGCAGTACTTC.

This clonotype was seen more than once but under ten times. This chain connects TRBV15 to TRBJ2-3, with D perhaps matching TRBD1 (6 bases). This CDR3 has 17 residues. V lost 5 bases and J 5 bases, leaving 23 bases between the germline ends. Germline V gene sequence: CDR1 LNHNV, CDR2 YYDKDF (reference sequence). The CDR3 bases are TGTGCCACCAGCTTCCGGGACACCGGTCGGCCCCAAGATACGCAGTATTTT. The encoded protein is CATSFRDTGRPQDTQYF. Drawing the rest from reference TRBV15 and TRBJ2-3, the complete variable domain is DAMVIQNPRYQVTQFGKPVTLSCSQTLNHNVMYWYQQKSSQAPKLLFHYYDKDFNNEADTPDNFQSRRPNTSFCFLDIRSPGLGDTAMYLCATSFRDTGRPQDTQYFGPGTRLTVL.

This clonotype appeared a few times. V and J are TRBV5-4 and TRBJ2-5, with TRBD2 matching over 7 bases. The V gene's germline CDR1 is SGHNT and CDR2 YYREEE (reference sequence). CDR3 length equals 14 residues. V shed 0 bases, J shed 5 bases, and the junction held 4 bases outside the gene matches. CDR3 DNA: TGTGCCAGCAGCTTGGTTGGGGGGGACGAGACCCAGTACTTC. It encodes CASSLVGGDETQYF.

Many counts were recorded for this clonotype. The CDR3 DNA is TGTGCCAGCAGTCCGGACATGGGGGATACGCAGTATTTT. Residues: CASSPDMGDTQYF. The rearrangement uses TRBV12-3 or TRBV12-4 and TRBJ2-3; D possibly corresponds to TRBD1 (5 bases). This CDR3 spans 13 amino acids. V was pared by 5 bases and J by 6 bases, with 12 bases between.

V usage is TRBV20-1 and J usage is TRBJ1-5, with D uncertain. Germline V CDR1 and CDR2: DFQATT, SNEGSKA (reference sequence). Trimming pared 3 bases from V and 4 bases from J, leaving 10 bases between. The CDR3 covers 13 residues. In DNA, the CDR3 is TGCAGTGCTAGTGGCCGGAGGAATCAGCCCCAGCATTTT. Its protein is CSASGRRNQPQHF.

The chain uses TRBV3-1 and TRBJ1-1; the match to TRBD1 covers 9 bases. Germline CDR1 reads LGHDT; CDR2 reads YNNKEL (reference sequence). J gave up 3 bases and V 0 bases, and 8 bases lay outside the gene matches. The CDR3 consists of 17 residues. This CDR3 is CASSQDLGQGSDTEAFF. The CDR3 nucleotides are TGTGCCAGCAGCCAAGATTTAGGACAGGGGTCTGACACTGAAGCTTTCTTT.

CDR3 loop: CASSELLNTEAFF. CDR3 DNA: TGTGCCAGCAGTGAACTTTTGAACACTGAAGCTTTCTTT. The chain links TRBV27 to TRBJ1-1; no firm D call. The CDR3 totals 13 residues. From germline, CDR1 is MNHEY and CDR2 SMNVEV (reference sequence). Trimming pared 5 bases from V and 0 bases from J, leaving 7 bases between.

CDR3 in amino acids: CASTPGHGAQYF. Written as DNA, the CDR3 is TGTGCCAGTACCCCCGGGCACGGGGCCCAGTACTTC. The chain employs TRBV19 and TRBJ2-5, with a possible D match to TRBD2 (5 bases). V shed 7 bases and J shed 9 bases, with 15 bases lying between them. In germline, CDR1 is LNHDA, CDR2 SQIVND (reference sequence). This CDR3 region has 12 residues.

The table lists this clonotype with many counts. The chain links TRBV6-2 or TRBV6-3 to TRBJ2-3; D is ambiguous. The CDR3 is made up of 14 amino acids. The germline V and J ends were trimmed by 6 bases and 6 bases, with 16 bases remaining between them. Germline V lookup: CDR1 MNHEY, CDR2 SVGEGT. The CDR3 bases are TGTGCCAGCAGAGAGGACGGACGCTGGGATACGCAGTATTTT. Its translation is CASREDGRWDTQYF.

The CDR3 loop reads CASMGGIFYEAFF. The CDR3 bases are TGTGCCAGTATGGGCGGAATTTTCTATGAAGCTTTCTTT. The V and J genes are TRBV19 and TRBJ1-1, with D uncertain. This CDR3 region has 13 residues. The V end lost 7 bases, the J end lost 7 bases, and 16 bases lay between the germline ends. Germline-derived CDR1 and CDR2 are LNHDA and SQIVND (reference sequence).

As for this clonotype: Given a much more abundant clone one base away, this may be a read error. This rearrangement joins TRBV20-1 to TRBJ2-7, with 9 bases that match TRBD2. The germline V gene has CDR1 DFQATT and CDR2 SNEGSKA (reference sequence). The CDR3 is made up of 16 amino acids. The CDR3 region has the DNA TGCAGTGCTAGAGATTGGGGCGCGACTAGCGGCTACGGGCAGTACTTC. It yields the protein CSARDWGATSGYGQYF.

This clonotype was seen only once. A read error is possible here, since a much larger clone lies one base away. The chain couples TRBV4-2 to TRBJ2-5, with 9 bases that match TRBD2. CDR3 length: 17 amino acids. Germline V lookup: CDR1 LGHNA, CDR2 YNFKEQ. CDR3: CASSLTLAGGRQEPQYF. CDR3 nucleotide sequence: TGTGCCAGCAGCCTCACTTTGGCGGGAGGGCGTCAAGAGCCCCAGTACTTC.

The chain is built from TRBV9 and TRBJ2-3; 9 nucleotides match TRBD1. Germline V lookup: CDR1 SGDLS, CDR2 YYNGEE. J gave up 3 bases and V 7 bases, and 12 bases lay outside the gene matches. There are 16 residues in the CDR3. The CDR3 protein is CASGETTGTGTDTQYF. For the CDR3, the DNA is TGTGCCAGCGGCGAAACCACCGGGACAGGGACAGATACGCAGTATTTT. The full variable domain, its missing parts supplied by reference TRBV9 and TRBJ2-3, is DSGVTQTPKHLITATGQRVTLRCSPRSGDLSVYWYQQSLDQGLQFLIQYYNGEERAKGNILERFSAQQFPDLHSELNLSSLELGDSALYFCASGETTGTGTDTQYFGPGTRLTVL.

This clonotype was recorded at least ten times. The J gene is TRBJ2-4, the V gene TRBV2, with 11 bases fitting TRBD2. CDR1 is SNHLY and CDR2 is FYNNEI in the germline V gene. Trimming at V came to 6 bases and at J to 0 bases, leaving 10 bases not matched to a gene. The CDR3 totals 18 residues. In DNA, the CDR3 is TGTGCCAGCAGCACGAAGACTAGCGGGGCGACAGCCAAAAACATTCAGTACTTC. Its translation: CASSTKTSGATAKNIQYF.

The J gene is TRBJ2-7, the V gene TRBV27; D not resolved. V was clipped by 6 bases and J by 2 bases, with 20 bases between them. The CDR3 length is 16 residues. The germline V gene encodes CDR1 MNHEY and CDR2 SMNVEV (reference sequence). The CDR3: CASSPGDGLLTYEQYF. Here the CDR3 DNA reads TGTGCCAGCAGCCCGGGTGACGGCCTGTTGACCTACGAGCAGTACTTC.

This clonotype was detected ten times or more. The chain couples TRBV6-2 or TRBV6-3 to TRBJ1-5; D is unclear. Trimming left V 4 bases short and J 1 base short, with 11 bases between. Germline V gene lookup returns CDR1 MNHEY and CDR2 SVGEGT. The CDR3 loop spans 15 amino acids. CDR3 bases: TGTGCCAGCAGTTTTTGGTCTGGGAGCAATCAGCCCCAGCATTTT. As protein: CASSFWSGSNQPQHF.

This clonotype occurred many times. V usage is TRBV27 and J usage is TRBJ2-5; no definite D call. V was cut by 2 bases and J by 10 bases, with 14 bases left in between. In germline, CDR1 is MNHEY, CDR2 SMNVEV (reference sequence). This CDR3 is built from 13 residues. Written as DNA, the CDR3 is TGTGCCAGCAGTTTAGTGGGATATGGTGACCAGTACTTC. It codes for CASSLVGYGDQYF.

Worth noting for this clonotype: A much larger clone is a single base away; this may be a read error. The gene calls are TRBV29-1 and TRBJ1-4, with a possible D match to TRBD1 (5 bases). The CDR3 runs 13 residues. In germline, CDR1 is SQVTM, CDR2 ANQGSEA. Trimming pared 5 bases from V and 7 bases from J, leaving 14 bases between. CDR3 bases: TGCAGCGTTTCGGGGGAGTCCAGTGAAAAACTGTTTTTT. This sequence encodes CSVSGESSEKLFF.

A note on this clonotype: The conserved phenylalanine or tryptophan is not found at the CDR3 terminus, so this likely reflects a read error. The rearrangement uses TRBV15 and TRBJ2-3; D gene uncertain. The CDR3 spans 13 residues. The V gene's germline CDR1 is LNHNV and CDR2 YYDKDF (reference sequence). Between the trimmed V and J ends, which lost 0 bases and 5 bases, there was a span of 6 bases. The CDR3 DNA sequence: TGTGCCACCAGCAGAGAAGGTATAGATACGCAGTATTCT. It yields the protein CATSREGIDTQYS.

This sequence joins TRBV30 and TRBJ1-3, with TRBD1 matching 9 bases. CDR3 size: 16 residues. Looked up from germline, CDR1 is GTSNPN and CDR2 is SVGIG (reference sequence). J lost 0 bases, V lost 2 bases, and 5 bases had no gene match. CDR3 loop: CAWSTWDRASGNTIYF. The DNA for the CDR3 is TGTGCCTGGAGTACATGGGACAGGGCCTCTGGAAACACCATATATTTT.

V usage is TRBV4-1 and J usage is TRBJ2-7, with 9 positions matching TRBD1. This CDR3 region has 15 residues. The J segment lost 3 bases and the V segment lost 4 bases, leaving 7 bases of the junction unmatched. Germline CDR1 reads MGHRA; CDR2 reads YSYEKL. CDR3 DNA sequence: TGCGCCAGCAGCCCTGCCGGGACAGGGATCTACGAGCAGTACTTC. This translates into CASSPAGTGIYEQYF.

The V call is TRBV6-2 or TRBV6-3, the J call TRBJ2-3; D not resolved. The length of the CDR3 is 16 residues. Trimming removed 4 bases from V and 6 bases from J, with 20 bases in between. CDR1 is MNHEY, CDR2 SVGEGT, per germline. The CDR3 region is CASSWVRPAPVDTQYF. In nucleotides, the CDR3 is TGTGCCAGCAGTTGGGTGAGGCCCGCGCCGGTGGATACGCAGTATTTT.